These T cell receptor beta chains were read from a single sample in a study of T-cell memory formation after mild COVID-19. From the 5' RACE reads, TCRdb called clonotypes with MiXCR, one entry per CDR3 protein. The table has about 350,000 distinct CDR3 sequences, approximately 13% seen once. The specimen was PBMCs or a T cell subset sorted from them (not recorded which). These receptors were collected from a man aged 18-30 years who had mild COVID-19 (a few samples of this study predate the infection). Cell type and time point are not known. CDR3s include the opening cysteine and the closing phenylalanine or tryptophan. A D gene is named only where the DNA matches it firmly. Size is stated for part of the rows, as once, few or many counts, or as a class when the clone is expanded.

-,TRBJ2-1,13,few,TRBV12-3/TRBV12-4,CATSEGIYNEQFF,TGTGCCACTTCGGAGGGCATCTACAATGAGCAGTTCTTC
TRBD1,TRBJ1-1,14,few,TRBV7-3,CASSPDRAVTEAFF,TGTGCCAGCAGCCCGGACAGGGCGGTCACTGAAGCTTTCTTT
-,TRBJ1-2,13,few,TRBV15,CATSRDRGFGYTF,TGTGCCACCAGCAGAGATCGGGGGTTTGGCTACACCTTC
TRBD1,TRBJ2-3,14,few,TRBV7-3,CASSSDRGSDTQYF,TGTGCCAGCAGCTCGGACAGGGGGTCAGATACGCAGTATTTT
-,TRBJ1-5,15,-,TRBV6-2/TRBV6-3,CASSAMASADQPQHF,TGTGCCAGCAGTGCGATGGCCAGCGCCGATCAGCCCCAGCATTTT
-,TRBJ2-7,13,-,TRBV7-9,CASSLGLSGEQYF,TGTGCCAGCAGCCTGGGTCTTTCGGGGGAGCAGTACTTC
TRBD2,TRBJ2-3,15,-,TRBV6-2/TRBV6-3,CASSYLAGGTDTQYF,TGTGCCAGCAGTTACCTAGCGGGGGGAACAGATACGCAGTATTTT
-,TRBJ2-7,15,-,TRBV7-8,CASSLELWSYYEQYF,TGTGCCAGCAGCTTAGAGCTCTGGAGTTACTACGAGCAGTACTTC
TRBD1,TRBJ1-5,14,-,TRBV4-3,CASSEGQGEQPQHF,TGCGCCAGCAGCGAAGGACAGGGCGAGCAGCCCCAGCATTTT
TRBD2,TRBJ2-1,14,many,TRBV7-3,CASSPFPGGREQFF,TGTGCCAGCAGCCCGTTCCCGGGGGGTAGGGAGCAGTTCTTC
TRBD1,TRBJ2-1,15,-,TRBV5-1,CASSPGDRSYNEQFF,TGCGCCAGCAGCCCAGGGGACAGGTCCTACAATGAGCAGTTCTTC
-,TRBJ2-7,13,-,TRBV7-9,CASSLGADDEQYF,TGTGCCAGCAGCTTAGGGGCCGACGACGAGCAGTACTTC
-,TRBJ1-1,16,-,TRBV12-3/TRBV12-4,CASISGGSAGHTEAFF,TGTGCCAGCATATCGGGGGGGTCGGCAGGCCACACTGAAGCTTTCTTT
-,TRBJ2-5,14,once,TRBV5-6,CASSSEITLETQYF,TGTGCCAGCAGCTCTGAAATTACATTAGAGACCCAGTACTTC
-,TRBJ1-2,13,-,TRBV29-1,CSVEDSGQYGYTF,TGCAGCGTTGAAGATTCGGGACAATATGGCTACACCTTC
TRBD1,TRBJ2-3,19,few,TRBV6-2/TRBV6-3,CASRPIPFGTATSTDTQYF,TGTGCCAGCAGACCTATCCCCTTTGGGACAGCTACTAGCACAGATACGCAGTATTTT
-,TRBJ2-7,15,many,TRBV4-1,CASSRTDVKPYEQYF,TGCGCCAGCAGCCGTACAGACGTTAAACCCTACGAGCAGTACTTC
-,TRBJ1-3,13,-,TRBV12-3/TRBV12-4,CASSPWAGNTIYF,TGTGCCAGCAGTCCCTGGGCTGGAAACACCATATATTTT
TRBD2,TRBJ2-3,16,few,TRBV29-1,CSVEPGAGDLGDTQYF,TGCAGCGTCGAACCTGGAGCGGGGGACTTAGGTGATACGCAGTATTTT
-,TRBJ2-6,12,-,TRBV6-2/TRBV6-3,CASSRPSNVLTF,TGTGCCAGCAGCCGGCCTTCTAACGTCCTGACTTTC
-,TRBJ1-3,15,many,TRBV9,CASSVEVGAGNTIYF,TGTGCCAGCAGCGTAGAGGTCGGGGCTGGAAACACCATATATTTT
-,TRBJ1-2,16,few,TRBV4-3,CASSQEASEGDYGYTF,TGCGCCAGCAGCCAAGAGGCCTCGGAGGGTGACTATGGCTACACCTTC
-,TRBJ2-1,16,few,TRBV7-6,CASSLVGESSYNEQFF,TGTGCCAGCAGCTTAGTAGGGGAAAGCTCCTACAATGAGCAGTTCTTC
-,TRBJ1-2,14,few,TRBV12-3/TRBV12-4,CASTAWGGAYGYTF,TGTGCCAGCACTGCATGGGGGGGGGCTTATGGCTACACCTTC
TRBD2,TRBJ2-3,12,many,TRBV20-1,CSARRGGDTQYF,TGCAGTGCTAGGCGGGGGGGAGATACGCAGTATTTT
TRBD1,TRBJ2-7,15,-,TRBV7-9,CASSIGTGSRYEQYF,TGTGCCAGCAGCATCGGGACAGGGTCTCGCTACGAGCAGTACTTC
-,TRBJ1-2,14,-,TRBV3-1,CASSQDIARNGYTF,TGTGCCAGCAGCCAAGATATCGCCAGAAATGGCTACACCTTC
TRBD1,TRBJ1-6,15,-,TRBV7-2,CASREQGGRGSPLHF,TGTGCCAGCAGAGAACAGGGGGGAAGGGGGTCACCCCTCCACTTT
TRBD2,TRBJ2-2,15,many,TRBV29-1,CSVEDGRGGTGELFF,TGCAGCGTTGAAGACGGACGGGGGGGGACCGGGGAGCTGTTTTTT
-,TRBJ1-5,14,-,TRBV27,CASSNTGSNQPQHF,TGTGCCAGCAGTAACACAGGGTCAAATCAGCCCCAGCATTTT
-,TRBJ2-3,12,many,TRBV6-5,CASSPTADTQYF,TGTGCCAGCAGTCCTACAGCAGATACGCAGTATTTT
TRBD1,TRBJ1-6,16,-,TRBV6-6,CASSWTTGEFYSPLHF,TGTGCCAGCAGTTGGACGACAGGGGAATTCTATTCACCCCTCCACTTT
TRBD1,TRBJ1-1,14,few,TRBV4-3,CASSRVTGFTEAFF,TGCGCCAGCAGCCGCGTGACAGGGTTCACTGAAGCTTTCTTT
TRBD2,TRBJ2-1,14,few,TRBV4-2,CASSQRLAGNEQFF,TGTGCCAGCAGCCAAAGACTAGCGGGCAATGAGCAGTTCTTC
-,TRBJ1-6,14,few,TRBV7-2,CASSLEGQKVPLHF,TGTGCCAGCAGCTTAGAGGGACAAAAGGTACCCCTCCACTTT
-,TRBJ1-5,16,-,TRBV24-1,CATSDPSGPTDQPQHF,TGTGCCACCAGTGACCCCTCGGGCCCAACAGATCAGCCCCAGCATTTT
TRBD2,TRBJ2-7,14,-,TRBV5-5,CASSLAGGGYEQYF,TGTGCCAGCAGCTTGGCCGGCGGGGGTTACGAGCAGTACTTC
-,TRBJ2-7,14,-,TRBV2,CASSPSMGAYEQYF,TGTGCCAGCAGTCCCTCGATGGGAGCCTACGAGCAGTACTTC
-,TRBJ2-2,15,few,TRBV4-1,CASSHAFANTGELFF,TGCGCCAGCAGCCACGCTTTCGCGAACACCGGGGAGCTGTTTTTT
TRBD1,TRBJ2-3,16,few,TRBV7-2,CASSPRQGAVRNTQYF,TGTGCCAGCAGCCCACGACAGGGGGCGGTGAGGAATACGCAGTATTTT
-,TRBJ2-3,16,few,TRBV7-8,CASSPYAGTIGDTQYF,TGTGCCAGCAGCCCCTATGCGGGTACGATTGGGGATACGCAGTATTTT
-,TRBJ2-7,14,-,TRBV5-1,CASRDTLSSYEQYF,TGCGCCAGCAGGGACACCTTGAGCTCCTACGAGCAGTACTTC
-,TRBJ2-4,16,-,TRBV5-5,CASSPRLVAPTNIQYF,TGTGCCAGCAGCCCGAGGCTAGTAGCCCCCACTAACATTCAGTACTTC
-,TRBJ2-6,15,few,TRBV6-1,CASSPQYSGANVLTF,TGTGCCAGCAGTCCTCAGTACTCTGGGGCCAACGTCCTGACTTTC
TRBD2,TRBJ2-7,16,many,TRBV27,CASSFLSAGGSYEQYF,TGTGCCAGCAGTTTCCTTTCGGCGGGGGGTTCCTACGAGCAGTACTTC
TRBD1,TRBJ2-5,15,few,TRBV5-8,CASSLTGQGYETQYF,TGTGCCAGCAGCTTGACCGGACAGGGTTACGAGACCCAGTACTTC
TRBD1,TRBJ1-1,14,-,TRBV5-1,CASSSGTGGLEAFF,TGCGCCAGCAGCTCGGGGACAGGGGGACTGGAAGCTTTCTTT
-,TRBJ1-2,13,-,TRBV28,CASTGTGLYGYTF,TGTGCCAGCACAGGAACCGGTCTCTATGGCTACACCTTC
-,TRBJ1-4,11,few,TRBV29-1,CSVEVVGSEFF,TGCAGCGTTGAAGTTGTAGGGTCTGAATTTTTT
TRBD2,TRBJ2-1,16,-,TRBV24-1,CATSDLASGAYNEQFF,TGTGCCACCAGTGATTTGGCCAGCGGGGCGTACAATGAGCAGTTCTTC
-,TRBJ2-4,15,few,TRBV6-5,CASSRVPGPGGIQYF,TGTGCCAGCAGTAGGGTCCCGGGACCCGGCGGCATTCAGTACTTC
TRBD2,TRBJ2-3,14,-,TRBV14,CASMTSGAADTQYF,TGTGCCAGCATGACTAGCGGGGCGGCAGATACGCAGTATTTT
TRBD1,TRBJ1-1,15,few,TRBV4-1,CASSKPGQVSGEAFF,TGCGCCAGCAGCAAACCGGGACAGGTATCTGGGGAAGCTTTCTTT
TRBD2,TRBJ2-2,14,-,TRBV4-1,CASSSPSGGRELFF,TGCGCCAGCAGCTCCCCTAGCGGGGGTCGGGAGCTGTTTTTT
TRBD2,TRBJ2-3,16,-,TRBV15,CATSSWTSGGTDTQYF,TGTGCCACCAGCAGCTGGACTAGCGGGGGTACTGATACGCAGTATTTT
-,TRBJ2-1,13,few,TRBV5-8,CASSDGTLDEQFF,TGTGCCAGCAGCGACGGGACTCTCGATGAGCAGTTCTTC
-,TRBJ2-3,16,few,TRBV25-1,CASSEGLSSWTSAQYF,TGTGCCAGCAGTGAGGGTTTGAGTAGTTGGACCTCAGCGCAGTATTTT
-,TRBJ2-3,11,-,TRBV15,CATGKADTQYF,TGTGCCACCGGGAAGGCTGATACGCAGTATTTT
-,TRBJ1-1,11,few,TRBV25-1,CASSPGGQAFF,TGTGCCAGCTCCCCCGGAGGCCAGGCTTTCTTT
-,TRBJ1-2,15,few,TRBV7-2,CASSLAWDAIYGYTF,TGTGCCAGCAGCCTAGCATGGGACGCGATCTATGGCTACACCTTC